The sequence of this TCR beta chain was determined in a study of shared clonotypes between healthy human individuals. Assay used: immunoSEQ multiplex PCR; TCRdb lists only in-frame clones, some missing. This sample yields some 2,100,000 clones, of which approximately 94% are seen a single time; 0.13% belongs to the top ten. General study points: Across a few donors, naive CD4 shared 5% to 6%, naive CD8 approximately 3.5%, memory CD4 more than 2%, memory CD8 0.4% to 0.5%. Clonotypes shared by all four sorted-subset donors had higher generation probabilities than non-shared clonotypes.

A word on this clone: Its antigen is as yet unknown.

V was cut by 1 base and J by 3 bases, with 10 bases left in between. This CDR3 region has 15 residues. Looked up from germline, CDR1 is SGHDT and CDR2 is YYEEEE. The sequence was obtained from a man younger than 30 in good health. This chain connects TRBV5-6 to TRBJ2-2; D gene ambiguous. The sequenced material came from naive CD4+ T cells sorted from blood. Subset of the sample: CD45RA+ positively selected. The CDR3 spells CASSLYVGHTGELFF. The CDR3 DNA is TGTGCCAGCAGCTTGTACGTGGGTCACACCGGGGAGCTGTTTTTT.